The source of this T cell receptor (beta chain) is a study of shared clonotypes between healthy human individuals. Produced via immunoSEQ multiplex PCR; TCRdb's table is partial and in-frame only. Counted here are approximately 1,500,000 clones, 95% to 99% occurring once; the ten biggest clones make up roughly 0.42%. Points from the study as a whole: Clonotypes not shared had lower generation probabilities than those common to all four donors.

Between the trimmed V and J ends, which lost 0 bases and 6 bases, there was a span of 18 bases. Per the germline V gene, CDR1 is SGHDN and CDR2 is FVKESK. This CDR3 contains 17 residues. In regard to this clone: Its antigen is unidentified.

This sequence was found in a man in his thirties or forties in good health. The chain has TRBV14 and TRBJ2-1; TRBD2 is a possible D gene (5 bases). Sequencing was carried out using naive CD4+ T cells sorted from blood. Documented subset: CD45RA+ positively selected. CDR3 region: CASSQDLRPGGGNEQFF. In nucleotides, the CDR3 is TGTGCCAGCAGCCAAGACCTTCGACCAGGCGGAGGCAATGAGCAGTTCTTC.